This T cell receptor beta chain was identified in a study of neurological immune-mediated disorders. Findings of the study overall: No sharing of CDR3 amino acid sequences was observed among expanded clones across subjects, suggesting private repertoires in all groups. HTLV-1-associated myelopathy showed the most TCR clonal expansion; multiple sclerosis the least, below healthy controls.

The V gene's germline CDR1 is SGHKS and CDR2 YYEKEE (reference sequence). The CDR3 length is 14 residues. With 3 bases removed from V and 10 bases from J, the gap between germline ends came to 16 bases. 5'RACE with 10-nucleotide random UMIs produced the cDNA. Using its own MiXCR run on the 5' RACE reads, TCRdb lists one record per CDR3 protein. The sample yields 45,000 to 50,000 distinct CDR3 sequences, roughly 24% seen once. This clonotype was detected ten times or more. Its antigen remains unknown. The unsorted libraries were produced from 2 million PBMCs held at -80 C. This TCR came from an older woman in good health. The chain combines TRBV5-5 with TRBJ2-2, with D unclear. Material for sequencing was PBMCs. CDR3 nucleotides: TGTGCCAGCAGCTACGTAGCCGTCGGTCCGGAGCTGTTTTTT. The encoded protein is CASSYVAVGPELFF.